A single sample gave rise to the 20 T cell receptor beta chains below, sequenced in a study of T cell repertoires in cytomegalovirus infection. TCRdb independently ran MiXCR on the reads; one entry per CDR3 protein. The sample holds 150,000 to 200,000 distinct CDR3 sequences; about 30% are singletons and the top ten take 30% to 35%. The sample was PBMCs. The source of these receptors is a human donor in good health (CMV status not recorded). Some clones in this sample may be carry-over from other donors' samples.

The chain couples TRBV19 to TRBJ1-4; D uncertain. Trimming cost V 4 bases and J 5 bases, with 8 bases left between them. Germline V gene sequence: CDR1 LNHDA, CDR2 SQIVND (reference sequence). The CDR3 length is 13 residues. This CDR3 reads CASSKEKNEKLFF. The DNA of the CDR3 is TGTGCCAGTAGTAAGGAGAAAAATGAAAAACTGTTTTTT.

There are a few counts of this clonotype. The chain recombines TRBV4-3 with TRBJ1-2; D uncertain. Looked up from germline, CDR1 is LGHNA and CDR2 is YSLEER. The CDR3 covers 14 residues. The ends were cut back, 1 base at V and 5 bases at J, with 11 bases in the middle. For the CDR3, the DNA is TGCGCCAGCAGCCAAGTCGGCAGCCCGTATGGCTACACCTTC. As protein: CASSQVGSPYGYTF.

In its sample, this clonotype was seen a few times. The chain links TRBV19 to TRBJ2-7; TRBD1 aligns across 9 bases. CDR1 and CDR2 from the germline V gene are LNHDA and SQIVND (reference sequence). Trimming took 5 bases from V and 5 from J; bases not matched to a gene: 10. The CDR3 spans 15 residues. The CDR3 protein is CASSPGTGSRDEQYF. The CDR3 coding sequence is TGTGCCAGTAGTCCAGGGACAGGGAGTCGGGACGAGCAGTACTTC.

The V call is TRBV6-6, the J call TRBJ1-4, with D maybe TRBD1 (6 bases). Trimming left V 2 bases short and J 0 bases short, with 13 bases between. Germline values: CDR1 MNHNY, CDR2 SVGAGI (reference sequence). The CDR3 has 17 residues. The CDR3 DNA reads TGTGCCAGCAGTTACCCGGGACACCCTGCAACTAATGAAAAACTGTTTTTT. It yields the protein CASSYPGHPATNEKLFF.

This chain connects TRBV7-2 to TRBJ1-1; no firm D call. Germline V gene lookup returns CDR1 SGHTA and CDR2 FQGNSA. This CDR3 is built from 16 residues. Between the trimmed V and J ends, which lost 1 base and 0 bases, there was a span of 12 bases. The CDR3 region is CASSLDRPEVNTEAFF. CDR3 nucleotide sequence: TGTGCCAGCAGCTTAGATCGTCCGGAAGTGAACACTGAAGCTTTCTTT.

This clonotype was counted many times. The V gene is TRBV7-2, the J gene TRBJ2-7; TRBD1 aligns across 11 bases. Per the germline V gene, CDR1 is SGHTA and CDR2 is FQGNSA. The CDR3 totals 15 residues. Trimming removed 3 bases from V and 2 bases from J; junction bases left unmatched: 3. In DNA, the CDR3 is TGTGCCAGCAGCTTGGGGACAGGGGGGACCTACGAGCAGTACTTC. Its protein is CASSLGTGGTYEQYF.

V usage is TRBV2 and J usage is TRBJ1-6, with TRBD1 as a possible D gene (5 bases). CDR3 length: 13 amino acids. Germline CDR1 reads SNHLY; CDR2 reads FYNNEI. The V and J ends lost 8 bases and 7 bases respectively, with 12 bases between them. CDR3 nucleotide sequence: TGTGCCAGCTTCAGGGACGAAAATTCACCCCTCCACTTT. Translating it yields CASFRDENSPLHF. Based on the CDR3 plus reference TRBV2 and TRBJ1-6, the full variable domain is EPEVTQTPSHQVTQMGQEVILRCVPISNHLYFYWYRQILGQKVEFLVSFYNNEISEKSEIFDDQFSVERPDGSNFTLKIRSTKLEDSAMYFCASFRDENSPLHFGNGTRLTVT.

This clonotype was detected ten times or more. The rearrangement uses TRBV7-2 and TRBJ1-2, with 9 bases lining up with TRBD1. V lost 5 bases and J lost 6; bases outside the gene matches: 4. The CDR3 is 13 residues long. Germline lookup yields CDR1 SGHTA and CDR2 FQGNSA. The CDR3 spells CASSPTGGDGYTF. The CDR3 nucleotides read TGTGCCAGCAGCCCGACAGGGGGGGATGGCTACACCTTC.

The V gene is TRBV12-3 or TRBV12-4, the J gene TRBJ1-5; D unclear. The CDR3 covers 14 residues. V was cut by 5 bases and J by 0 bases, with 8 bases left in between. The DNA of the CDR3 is TGTGCCAGCAGTCAGCCCTATAGCAATCAGCCCCAGCATTTT. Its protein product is CASSQPYSNQPQHF.

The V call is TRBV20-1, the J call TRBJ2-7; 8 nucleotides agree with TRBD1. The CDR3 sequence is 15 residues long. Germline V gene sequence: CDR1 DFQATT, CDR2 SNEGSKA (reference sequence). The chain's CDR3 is CSIIRTSGGRPEQYF. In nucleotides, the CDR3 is TGCAGCATCATTAGAACTTCAGGGGGCAGGCCCGAGCAGTACTTC.

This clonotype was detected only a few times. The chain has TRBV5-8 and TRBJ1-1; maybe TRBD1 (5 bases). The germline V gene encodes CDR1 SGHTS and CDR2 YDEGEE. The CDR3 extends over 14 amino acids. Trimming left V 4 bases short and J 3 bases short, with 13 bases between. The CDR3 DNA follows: TGTGCCAGCAGCCGGGCAGGGTGGGACACTGAAGCTTTCTTT. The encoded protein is CASSRAGWDTEAFF.

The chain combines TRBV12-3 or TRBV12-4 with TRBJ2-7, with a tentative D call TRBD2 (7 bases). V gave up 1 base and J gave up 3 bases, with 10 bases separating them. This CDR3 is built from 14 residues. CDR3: CASSLGGGVYEQYF. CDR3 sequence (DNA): TGTGCCAGCAGTTTAGGAGGGGGGGTCTACGAGCAGTACTTC.

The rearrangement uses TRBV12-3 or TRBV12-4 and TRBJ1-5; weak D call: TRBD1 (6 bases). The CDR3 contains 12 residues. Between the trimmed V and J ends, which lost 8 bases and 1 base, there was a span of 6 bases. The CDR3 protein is CASQGSNQPQHF. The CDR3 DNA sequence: TGTGCCAGCCAGGGGAGCAATCAGCCCCAGCATTTT.

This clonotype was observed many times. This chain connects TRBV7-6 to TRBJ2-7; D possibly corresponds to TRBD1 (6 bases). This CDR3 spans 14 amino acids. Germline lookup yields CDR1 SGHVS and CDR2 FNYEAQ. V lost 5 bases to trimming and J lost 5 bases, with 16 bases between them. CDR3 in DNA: TGTGCCAGCAGCCCCCGCAGGGGTTGGGACGAGCAGTACTTC. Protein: CASSPRRGWDEQYF.

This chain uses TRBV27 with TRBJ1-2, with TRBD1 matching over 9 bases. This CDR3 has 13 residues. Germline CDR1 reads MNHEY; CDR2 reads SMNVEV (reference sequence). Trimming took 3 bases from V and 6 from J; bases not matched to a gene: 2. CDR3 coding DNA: TGTGCCAGCAGTTTTAGGGACAGGGATGGCTACACCTTC. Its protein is CASSFRDRDGYTF.

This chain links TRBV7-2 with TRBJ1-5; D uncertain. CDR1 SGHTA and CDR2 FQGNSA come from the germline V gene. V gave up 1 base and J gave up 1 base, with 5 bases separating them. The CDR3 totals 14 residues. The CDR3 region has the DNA TGTGCCAGCAGCTTAGACAACAGCAATCAGCCCCAGCATTTT. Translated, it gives CASSLDNSNQPQHF. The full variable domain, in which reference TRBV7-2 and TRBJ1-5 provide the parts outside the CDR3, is GAGVSQSPSNKVTEKGKDVELRCDPISGHTALYWYRQSLGQGLEFLIYFQGNSAPDKSGLPSDRFSAERTGGSVSTLTIQRTQQEDSAVYLCASSLDNSNQPQHFGDGTRLSIL.

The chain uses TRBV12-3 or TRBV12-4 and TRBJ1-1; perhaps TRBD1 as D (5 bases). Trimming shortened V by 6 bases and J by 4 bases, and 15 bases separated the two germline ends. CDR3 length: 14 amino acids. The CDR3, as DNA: TGTGCCAGCAGCCAAGCAGGGTTGGGCACTGAAGCTTTCTTT. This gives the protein CASSQAGLGTEAFF.

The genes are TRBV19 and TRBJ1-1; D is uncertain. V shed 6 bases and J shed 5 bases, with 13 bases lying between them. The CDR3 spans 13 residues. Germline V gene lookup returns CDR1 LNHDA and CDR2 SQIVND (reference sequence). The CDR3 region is CASSAVAGTEAFF. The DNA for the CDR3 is TGTGCCAGTAGCGCAGTCGCGGGTACTGAAGCTTTCTTT. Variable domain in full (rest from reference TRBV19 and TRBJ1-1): DGGITQSPKYLFRKEGQNVTLSCEQNLNHDAMYWYRQDPGQGLRLIYYSQIVNDFQKGDIAEGYSVSREKKESFPLTVTSAQKNPTAFYLCASSAVAGTEAFFGQGTRLTVV.

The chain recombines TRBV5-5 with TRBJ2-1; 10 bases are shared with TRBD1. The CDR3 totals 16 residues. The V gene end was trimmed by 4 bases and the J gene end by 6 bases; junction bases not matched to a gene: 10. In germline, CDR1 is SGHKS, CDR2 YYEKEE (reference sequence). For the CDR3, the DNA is TGTGCCAGCAGCCGGCTACCGGGACAGGGGTTCAATGAGCAGTTCTTC. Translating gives CASSRLPGQGFNEQFF.

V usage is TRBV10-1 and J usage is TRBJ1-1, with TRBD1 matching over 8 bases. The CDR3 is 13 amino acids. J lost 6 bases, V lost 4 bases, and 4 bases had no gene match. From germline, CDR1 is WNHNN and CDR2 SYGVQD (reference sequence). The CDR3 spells CASSGRGQAEAFF. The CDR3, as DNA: TGCGCCAGCAGTGGCAGGGGGCAAGCTGAAGCTTTCTTT.